This T cell receptor beta chain was sequenced for a study of blood T cell repertoires in COVID-19. Study-wide context: T cells, B-cell-depleted T cells, or PBMCs provided the cDNA or gDNA that served as material.

Germline values: CDR1 MNHEY, CDR2 SVGEGT. V lost 6 bases and J 0 bases, leaving 18 bases between the germline ends. The CDR3 contains 17 residues. The data were produced by immunoSEQ multiplex PCR, yet TCRdb's version contains in-frame clones alone and is incomplete. The sample yields about 210,000 clones, roughly 86% seen once. The specimen sequenced was PBMCs or T cells enriched from blood (not recorded which). The TCR was taken from a man aged 18 to 35 with acute COVID-19. This chain links TRBV6-2 or TRBV6-3 with TRBJ1-3; the D gene is possibly TRBD1 (6 bases). The CDR3 nucleotides are TGTGCCAGCAGCTATACCGGACAGTTTAACTCTGGAAACACCATATATTTT. Its protein is CASSYTGQFNSGNTIYF.